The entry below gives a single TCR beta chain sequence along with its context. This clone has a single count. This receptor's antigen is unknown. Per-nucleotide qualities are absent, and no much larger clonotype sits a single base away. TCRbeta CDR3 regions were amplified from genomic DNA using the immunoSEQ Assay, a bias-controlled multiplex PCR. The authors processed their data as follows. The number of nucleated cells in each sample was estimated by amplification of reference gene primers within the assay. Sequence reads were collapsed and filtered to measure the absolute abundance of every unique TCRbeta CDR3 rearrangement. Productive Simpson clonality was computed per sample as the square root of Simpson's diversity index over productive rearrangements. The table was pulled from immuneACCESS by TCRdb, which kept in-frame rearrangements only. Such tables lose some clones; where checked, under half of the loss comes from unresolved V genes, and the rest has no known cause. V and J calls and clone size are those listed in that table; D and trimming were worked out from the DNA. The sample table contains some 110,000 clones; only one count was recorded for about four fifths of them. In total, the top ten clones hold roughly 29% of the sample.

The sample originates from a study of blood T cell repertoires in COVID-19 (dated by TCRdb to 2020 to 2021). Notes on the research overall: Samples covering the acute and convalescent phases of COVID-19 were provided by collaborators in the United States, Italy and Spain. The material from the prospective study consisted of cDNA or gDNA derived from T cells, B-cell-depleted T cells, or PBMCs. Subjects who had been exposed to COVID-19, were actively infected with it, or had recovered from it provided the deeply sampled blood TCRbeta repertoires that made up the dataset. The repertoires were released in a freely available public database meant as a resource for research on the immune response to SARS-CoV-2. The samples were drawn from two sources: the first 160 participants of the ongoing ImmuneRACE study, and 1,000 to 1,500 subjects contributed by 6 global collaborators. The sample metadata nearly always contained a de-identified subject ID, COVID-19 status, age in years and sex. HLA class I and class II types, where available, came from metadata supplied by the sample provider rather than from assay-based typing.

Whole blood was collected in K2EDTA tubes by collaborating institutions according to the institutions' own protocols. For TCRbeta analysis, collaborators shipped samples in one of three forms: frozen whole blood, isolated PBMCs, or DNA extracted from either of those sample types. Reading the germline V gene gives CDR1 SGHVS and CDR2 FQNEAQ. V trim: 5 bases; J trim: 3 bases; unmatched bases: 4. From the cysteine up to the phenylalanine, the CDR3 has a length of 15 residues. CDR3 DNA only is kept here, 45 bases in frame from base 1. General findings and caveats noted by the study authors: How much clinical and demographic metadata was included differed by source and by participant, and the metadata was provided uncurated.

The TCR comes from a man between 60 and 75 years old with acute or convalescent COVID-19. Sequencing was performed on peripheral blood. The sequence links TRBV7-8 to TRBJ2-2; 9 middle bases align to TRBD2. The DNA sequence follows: TGTGCCAGCAGCCTCACTAGCGGGCACACCGGGGAGCTGTTTTTT. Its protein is CASSLTSGHTGELFF.